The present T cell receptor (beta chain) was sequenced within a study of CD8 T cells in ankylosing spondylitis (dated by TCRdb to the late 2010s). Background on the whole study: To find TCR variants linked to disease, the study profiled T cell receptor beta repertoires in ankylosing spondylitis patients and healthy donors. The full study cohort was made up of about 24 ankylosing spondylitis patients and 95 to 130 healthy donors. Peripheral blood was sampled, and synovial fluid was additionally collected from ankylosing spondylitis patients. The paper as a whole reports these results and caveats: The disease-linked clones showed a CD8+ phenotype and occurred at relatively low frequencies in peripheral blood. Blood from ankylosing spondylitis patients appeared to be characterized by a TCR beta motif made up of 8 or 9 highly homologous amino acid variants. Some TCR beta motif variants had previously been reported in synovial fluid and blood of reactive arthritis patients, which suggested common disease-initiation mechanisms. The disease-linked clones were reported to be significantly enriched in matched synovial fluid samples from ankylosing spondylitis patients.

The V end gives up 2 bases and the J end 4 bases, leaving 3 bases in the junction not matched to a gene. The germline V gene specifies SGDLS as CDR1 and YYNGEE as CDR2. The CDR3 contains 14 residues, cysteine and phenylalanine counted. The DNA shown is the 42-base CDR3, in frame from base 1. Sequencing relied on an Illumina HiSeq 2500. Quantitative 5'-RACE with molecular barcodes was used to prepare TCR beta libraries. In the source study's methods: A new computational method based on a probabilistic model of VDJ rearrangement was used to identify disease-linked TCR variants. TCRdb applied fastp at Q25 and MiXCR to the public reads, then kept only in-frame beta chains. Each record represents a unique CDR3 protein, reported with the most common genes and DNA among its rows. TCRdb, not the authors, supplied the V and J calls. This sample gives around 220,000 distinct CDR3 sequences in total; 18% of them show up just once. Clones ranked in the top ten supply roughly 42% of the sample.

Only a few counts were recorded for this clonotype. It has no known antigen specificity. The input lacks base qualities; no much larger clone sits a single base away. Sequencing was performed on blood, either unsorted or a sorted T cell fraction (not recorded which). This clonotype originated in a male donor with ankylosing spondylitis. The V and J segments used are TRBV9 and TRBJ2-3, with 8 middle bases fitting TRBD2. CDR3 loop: CASSVGLAPDTQYF. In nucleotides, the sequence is TGTGCCAGCAGCGTCGGACTAGCCCCAGATACGCAGTATTTT.